This T cell receptor (beta chain) is drawn from a study of blood T cell repertoires in COVID-19. Across the whole study: The cDNA or gDNA used as material had been derived from T cells, B-cell-depleted T cells, or PBMCs.

Some clones are missing from TCRdb's copy, which holds only in-frame ones; the method was immunoSEQ multiplex PCR. This table has about 400,000 clones, 80% to 90% appearing once. Recruitment covered roughly 22 US areas and drew participants whose ages spanned roughly 18 to 100 years. Donors were grouped by their self-reported clinical history. For recovered donors of Cohort 3, there were two negative PCRs, clearance, or symptom resolution. The germline gives CDR1 ENHRY, CDR2 SYGVKD. The CDR3 spans 17 residues. The V and J ends lost 4 bases and 5 bases, in that order; junction bases with no gene match: 7.

The specimen sequenced was PBMCs or T cells enriched from blood (not recorded which). This TCR was recovered from a woman aged 50 to 60 who had recovered from COVID-19. The V and J genes are TRBV10-3 and TRBJ2-3, with 15 bases that match TRBD2. DNA of the CDR3: TGTGCCATCAGTGGTCGGACTAGCGGGGGGGCGGGAGATACGCAGTATTTT. This codes for CAISGRTSGGAGDTQYF.